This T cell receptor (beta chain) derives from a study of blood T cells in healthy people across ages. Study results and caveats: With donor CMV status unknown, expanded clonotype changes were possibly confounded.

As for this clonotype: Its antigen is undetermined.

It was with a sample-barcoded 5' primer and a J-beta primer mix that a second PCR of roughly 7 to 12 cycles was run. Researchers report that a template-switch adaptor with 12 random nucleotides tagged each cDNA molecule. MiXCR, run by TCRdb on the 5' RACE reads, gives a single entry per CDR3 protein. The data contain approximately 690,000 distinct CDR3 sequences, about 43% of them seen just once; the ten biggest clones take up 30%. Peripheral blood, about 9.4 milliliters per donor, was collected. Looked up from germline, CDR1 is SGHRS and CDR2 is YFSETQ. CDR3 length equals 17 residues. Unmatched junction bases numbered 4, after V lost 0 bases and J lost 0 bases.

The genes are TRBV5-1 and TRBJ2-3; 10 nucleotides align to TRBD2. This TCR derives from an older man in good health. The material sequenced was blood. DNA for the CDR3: TGCGCCAGCAGCTTGGGCCTACTAGCGGGGAGCACAGATACGCAGTATTTT. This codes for CASSLGLLAGSTDTQYF.